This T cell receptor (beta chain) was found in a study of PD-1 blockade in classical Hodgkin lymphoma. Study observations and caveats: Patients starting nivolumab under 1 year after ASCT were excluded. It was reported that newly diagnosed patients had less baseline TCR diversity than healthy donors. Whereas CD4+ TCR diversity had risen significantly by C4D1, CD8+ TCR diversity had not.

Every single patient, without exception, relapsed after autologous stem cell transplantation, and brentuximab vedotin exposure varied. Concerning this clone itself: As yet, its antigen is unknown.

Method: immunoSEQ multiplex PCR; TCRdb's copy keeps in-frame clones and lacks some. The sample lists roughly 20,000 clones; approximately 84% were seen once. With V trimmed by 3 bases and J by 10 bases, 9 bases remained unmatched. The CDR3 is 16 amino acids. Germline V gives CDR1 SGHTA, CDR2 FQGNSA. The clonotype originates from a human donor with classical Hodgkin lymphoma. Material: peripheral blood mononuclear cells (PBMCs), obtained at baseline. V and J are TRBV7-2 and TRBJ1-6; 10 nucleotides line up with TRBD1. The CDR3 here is CASSLDRDRGGSPLHF. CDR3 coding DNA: TGTGCCAGCAGCTTGGACCGGGACAGGGGAGGCTCACCCCTCCACTTT.